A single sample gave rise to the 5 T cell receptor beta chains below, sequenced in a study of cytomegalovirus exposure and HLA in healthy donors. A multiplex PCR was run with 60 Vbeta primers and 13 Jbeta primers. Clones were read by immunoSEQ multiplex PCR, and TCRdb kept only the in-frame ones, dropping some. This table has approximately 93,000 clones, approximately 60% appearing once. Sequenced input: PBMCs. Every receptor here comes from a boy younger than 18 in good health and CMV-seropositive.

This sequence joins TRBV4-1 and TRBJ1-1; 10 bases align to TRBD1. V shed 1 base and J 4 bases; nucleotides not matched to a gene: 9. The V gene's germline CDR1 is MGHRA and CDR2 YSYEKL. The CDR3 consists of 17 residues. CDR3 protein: CASSQVNLRDRGTEAFF. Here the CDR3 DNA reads TGCGCCAGCAGCCAAGTTAATCTTAGGGACAGGGGCACTGAAGCTTTCTTT.

The CDR3 protein is CASSFAGGPAAEQYF. Here the CDR3 DNA reads TGTGCCAGCAGCTTTGCGGGAGGGCCCGCCGCCGAGCAGTACTTC. V gene TRBV5-4 combines with J gene TRBJ2-7; 9 bases agree with TRBD2. The length of the CDR3 is 15 residues. The V gene end was trimmed by 2 bases and the J gene end by 6 bases; junction bases not matched to a gene: 9. Germline V lookup: CDR1 SGHNT, CDR2 YYREEE (reference sequence). Combining the CDR3 with reference TRBV5-4 and TRBJ2-7 gives the whole variable domain ETGVTQSPTHLIKTRGQQVTLRCSSQSGHNTVSWYQQALGQGPQFIFQYYREEENGRGNFPPRFSGLQFPNYSSELNVNALELDDSALYLCASSFAGGPAAEQYFGPGTRLTVT.

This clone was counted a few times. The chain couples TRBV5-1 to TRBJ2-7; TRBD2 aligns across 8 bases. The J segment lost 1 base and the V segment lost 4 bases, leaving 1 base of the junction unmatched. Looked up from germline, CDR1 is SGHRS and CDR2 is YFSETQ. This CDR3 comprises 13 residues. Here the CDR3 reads CASSGGGSYEQYF. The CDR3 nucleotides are TGCGCCAGCAGCGGCGGGGGGTCCTACGAGCAGTACTTC.

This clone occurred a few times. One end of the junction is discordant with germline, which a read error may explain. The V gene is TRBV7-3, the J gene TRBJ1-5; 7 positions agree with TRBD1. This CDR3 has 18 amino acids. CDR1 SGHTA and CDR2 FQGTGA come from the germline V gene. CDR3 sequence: CASNLDREALMSNQPQHF. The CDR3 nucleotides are TGTGCCAGCAACTTAGACAGGGAGGCCCTTATGAGCAATCAGCCCCAGCATTTT.

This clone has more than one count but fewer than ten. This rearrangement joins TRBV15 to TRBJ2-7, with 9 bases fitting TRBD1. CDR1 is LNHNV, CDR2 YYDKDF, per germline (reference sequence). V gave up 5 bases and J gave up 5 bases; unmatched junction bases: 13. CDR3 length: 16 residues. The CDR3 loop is CATSPQGGTGFDEQYF. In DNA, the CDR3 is TGTGCCACCAGCCCCCAGGGGGGGACAGGGTTCGACGAGCAGTACTTC.